This T cell receptor beta chain was sequenced during a study of CD8 T cells in Susac syndrome. The RNA, 0.5 to 1 ug, was put through reverse transcription using random hexamers. TCRdb called the immunoSEQ multiplex PCR reads again in MiXCR, with one record for every CDR3 protein. The sample yields roughly 47,000 distinct CDR3 sequences, about 91% seen once. TCR beta sequencing covered blood CD8+ and CD4+ T cells. Healthy donors constituted the control group, matched for age and sex. Sequenced input: CD8+ T cells from PBMCs. The sequence came from a human donor in good health.

The CDR3 spells CASSTMDRYNEQFF. DNA of the CDR3: TGTGCCAGCAGCACGATGGACAGGTACAATGAGCAGTTCTTC. V and J are TRBV7-9 and TRBJ2-1; TRBD1 matches 7 bases. Losses at the gene ends were 5 bases for V and 4 bases for J; bases not matched to a gene: 5. This CDR3 contains 14 residues. Germline loops: CDR1 SEHNR, CDR2 FQNEAQ (reference sequence).